The 5 T cell receptor beta chains given below trace back to one sample, sequenced in a study of beta chain features in type 1 diabetes. Sequenced material consisted of expressed TCRB transcripts (all of the isolated RNA was reverse transcribed). TCRdb keeps only in-frame clones here, not all; method: immunoSEQ multiplex PCR. The table lists 200,000 to 250,000 clones, 25% to 30% of them singletons. The sequencing sample was made of central memory CD4+ T cells from blood. The receptors come from a man aged 25-45 years in good health.

There are many counts of this clone. The chain recombines TRBV28 with TRBJ2-3; 11 bases are shared with TRBD2. There are 15 residues in the CDR3. V was clipped by 5 bases and J by 4 bases; unmatched bases: 5. Germline lookup yields CDR1 MDHEN and CDR2 SYDVKM. The CDR3 nucleotides read TGTGCCAGCAGTGCTAGCGGGAGGAGCTCAGATACGCAGTATTTT. Encoded protein: CASSASGRSSDTQYF.

In the case of this clone: Possible read error: a much larger clone is one base away. The rearrangement uses TRBV29-1 and TRBJ2-5; no reliable D call. V dropped 7 bases and J dropped 6 bases, with 12 bases sitting between them. Looked up from germline, CDR1 is SQVTM and CDR2 is ANQGSEA. The CDR3 has 11 amino acids. DNA for the CDR3: TGCAGCGGTGATACCGGGCAGACCCAGTACTTC. Residues: CSGDTGQTQYF.

This clone showed up just a few times. The J gene is TRBJ2-5, the V gene TRBV5-1; 8 positions match TRBD1. The CDR3 extends over 13 amino acids. Germline loops: CDR1 SGHRS, CDR2 YFSETQ. The junction had 0 bases not matched to a gene; V was cut back by 0 bases and J by 5 bases. CDR3 region: CASSLDRGETQYF. CDR3 nucleotides: TGCGCCAGCAGCTTGGACAGGGGGGAGACCCAGTACTTC. The full variable domain, its missing parts supplied by reference TRBV5-1 and TRBJ2-5, is KAGVTQTPRYLIKTRGQQVTLSCSPISGHRSVSWYQQTPGQGLQFLFEYFSETQRNKGNFPGRFSGRQFSNSRSEMNVSTLELGDSALYLCASSLDRGETQYFGPGTRLLVL.

This sequence joins TRBV30 and TRBJ2-1, with 8 bases aligning to TRBD2. The V and J ends lost 3 bases and 16 bases, in that order; junction bases with no gene match: 14. The CDR3 is 13 residues long. From germline, CDR1 is GTSNPN and CDR2 SVGIG (reference sequence). This CDR3 is CAWSANVIAGLFF. The CDR3 coding sequence is TGTGCCTGGAGCGCAAACGTAATAGCGGGGCTATTCTTC.

The CDR3 nucleotides are TGTGCCATCAGTGCCCTTGGCGGGAGGGGAGAAGTCGAGCAGTACTTC. It is translated as CAISALGGRGEVEQYF. V usage is TRBV10-3 and J usage is TRBJ2-7; 9 bases fit TRBD2. The CDR3 consists of 16 residues. J gave up 6 bases and V 4 bases, and 13 bases lay outside the gene matches. CDR1 ENHRY and CDR2 SYGVKD come from the germline V gene.